This entry features one T cell receptor (beta chain) sequence. Its specificity is unknown. This entry comes from a study of post-analysis software for immune sequencing data. Unique molecular identifiers were built into the TCR beta cDNA libraries. TCRdb independently ran MiXCR on the PCR reads; one entry per CDR3 protein. The sample lists about 570,000 distinct CDR3 sequences, around 34% occurring once. V was shortened by 9 bases and J by 4 bases, with 18 bases between the two germline ends. Germline CDR1 reads KGHDR; CDR2 reads SFDVKD. This CDR3 is 14 amino acids long. Study conclusions and caveats: Included in a set of a few TRBV segments more frequent in patients than controls were TRBV5-6, TRBV5-1 and TRBV20-1. For normalized Chao1 diversity, multiple sclerosis patients scored significantly lower than controls did. Samples made in the same batch grouped tightly together by F measure.

This receptor was obtained from a girl younger than 18 with multiple sclerosis. The sequenced sample consisted of blood. The chain recombines TRBV24-1 with TRBJ2-7; D may be TRBD1 (8 bases). In DNA, the CDR3 is TGTGCCACCGGGCGGGGGACAGGTTTTTACGAGCAGTACTTC. Translated: CATGRGTGFYEQYF.